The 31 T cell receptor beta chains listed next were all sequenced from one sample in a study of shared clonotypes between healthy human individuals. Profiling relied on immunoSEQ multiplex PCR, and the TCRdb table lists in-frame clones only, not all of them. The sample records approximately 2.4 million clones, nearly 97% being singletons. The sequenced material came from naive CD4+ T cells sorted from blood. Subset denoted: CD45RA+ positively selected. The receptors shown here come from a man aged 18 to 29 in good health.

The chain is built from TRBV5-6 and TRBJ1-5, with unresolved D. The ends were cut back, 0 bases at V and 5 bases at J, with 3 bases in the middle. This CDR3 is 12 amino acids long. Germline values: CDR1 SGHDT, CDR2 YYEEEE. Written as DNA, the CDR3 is TGTGCCAGCAGCTTGGTTGATCAGCCCCAGCATTTT. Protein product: CASSLVDQPQHF.

CDR3 region: CASSSGQIRFSYNSPLHF. CDR3 DNA: TGTGCCAGCAGTTCCGGACAGATTCGATTCTCCTATAATTCACCCCTCCACTTT. The chain employs TRBV27 and TRBJ1-6, with D perhaps TRBD1 (6 bases). The V end was cut by 4 bases, the J end by 0 bases, with 16 bases between. The length of the CDR3 is 18 residues. Germline V gene sequence: CDR1 MNHEY, CDR2 SMNVEV (reference sequence).

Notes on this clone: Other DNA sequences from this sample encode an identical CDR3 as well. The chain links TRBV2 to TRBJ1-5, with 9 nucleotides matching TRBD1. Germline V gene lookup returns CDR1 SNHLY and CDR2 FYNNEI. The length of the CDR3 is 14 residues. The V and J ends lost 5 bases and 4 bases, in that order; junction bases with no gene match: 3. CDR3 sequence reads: CASSPGTGNQPQHF. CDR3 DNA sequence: TGTGCCAGCAGTCCCGGGACAGGGAATCAGCCCCAGCATTTT.

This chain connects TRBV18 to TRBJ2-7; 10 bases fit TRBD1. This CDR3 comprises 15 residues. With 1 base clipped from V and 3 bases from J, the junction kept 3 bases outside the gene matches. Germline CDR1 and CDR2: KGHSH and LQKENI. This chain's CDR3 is CASSPQGTGDYEQYF. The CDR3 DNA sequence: TGTGCCAGCTCACCACAGGGGACAGGGGACTACGAGCAGTACTTC.

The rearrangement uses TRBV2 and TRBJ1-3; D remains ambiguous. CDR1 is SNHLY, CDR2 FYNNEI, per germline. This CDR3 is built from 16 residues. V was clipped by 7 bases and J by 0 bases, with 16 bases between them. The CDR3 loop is CASTTSFASSGNTIYF. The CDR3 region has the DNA TGTGCCAGCACCACGTCGTTTGCCAGCTCTGGAAACACCATATATTTT.

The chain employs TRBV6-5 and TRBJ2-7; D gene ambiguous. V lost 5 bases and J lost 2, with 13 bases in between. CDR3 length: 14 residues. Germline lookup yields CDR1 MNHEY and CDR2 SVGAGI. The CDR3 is CASSGAFPPYEQYF. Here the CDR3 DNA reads TGTGCCAGCAGTGGAGCCTTTCCACCCTACGAGCAGTACTTC.

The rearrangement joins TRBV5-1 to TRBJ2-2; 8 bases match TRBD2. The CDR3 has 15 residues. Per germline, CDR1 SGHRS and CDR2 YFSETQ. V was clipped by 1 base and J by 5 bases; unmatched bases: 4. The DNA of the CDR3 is TGCGCCAGCAGCTTGAGCGGGAGTCAAACCGGGGAGCTGTTTTTT. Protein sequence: CASSLSGSQTGELFF.

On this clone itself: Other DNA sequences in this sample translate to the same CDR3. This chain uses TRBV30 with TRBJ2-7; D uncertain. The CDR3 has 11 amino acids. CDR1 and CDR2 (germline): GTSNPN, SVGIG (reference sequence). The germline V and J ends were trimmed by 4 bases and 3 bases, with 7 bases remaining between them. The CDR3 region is CAWKNSYEQYF. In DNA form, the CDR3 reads TGTGCCTGGAAAAACAGCTACGAGCAGTACTTC.

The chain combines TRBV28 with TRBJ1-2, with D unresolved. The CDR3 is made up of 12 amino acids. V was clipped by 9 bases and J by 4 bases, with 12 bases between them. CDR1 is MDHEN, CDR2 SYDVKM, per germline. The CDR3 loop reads CASTGSGYGYTF. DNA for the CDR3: TGTGCCAGTACGGGGTCTGGCTATGGCTACACCTTC.

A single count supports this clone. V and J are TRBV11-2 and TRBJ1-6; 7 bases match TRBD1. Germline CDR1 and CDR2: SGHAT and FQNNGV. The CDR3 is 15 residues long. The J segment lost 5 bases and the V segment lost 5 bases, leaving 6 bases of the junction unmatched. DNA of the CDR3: TGTGCCAGCAGCCACGGGACAGTGAATAATTCACCCCTCCACTTT. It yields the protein CASSHGTVNNSPLHF.

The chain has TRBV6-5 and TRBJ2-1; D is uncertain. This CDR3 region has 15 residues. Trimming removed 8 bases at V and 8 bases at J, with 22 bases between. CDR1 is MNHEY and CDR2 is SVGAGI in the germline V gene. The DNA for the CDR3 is TGTGCCAGCCGTCGGAGCAGAGAAGGGCACTATGAGCAGTTCTTC. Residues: CASRRSREGHYEQFF.

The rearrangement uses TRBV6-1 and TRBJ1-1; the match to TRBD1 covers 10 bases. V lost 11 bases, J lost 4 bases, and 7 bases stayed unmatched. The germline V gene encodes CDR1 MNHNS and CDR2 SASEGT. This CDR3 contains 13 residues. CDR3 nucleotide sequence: TGTGCCCATGGACAGGGGGTCGGCACTGAAGCTTTCTTT. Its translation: CAHGQGVGTEAFF.

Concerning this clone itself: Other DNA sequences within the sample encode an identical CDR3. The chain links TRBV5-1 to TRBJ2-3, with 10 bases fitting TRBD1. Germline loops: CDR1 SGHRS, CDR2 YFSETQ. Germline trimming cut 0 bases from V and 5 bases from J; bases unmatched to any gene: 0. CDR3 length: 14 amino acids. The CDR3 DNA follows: TGCGCCAGCAGCTTGGGGACAGGGGGAGATACGCAGTATTTT. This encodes CASSLGTGGDTQYF.

DNA for the CDR3: TGTGCCAGCAGTTACGGGCGGGCGACTTACTCCTACGAGCAGTACTTC. It translates to CASSYGRATYSYEQYF. V gene TRBV6-5 combines with J gene TRBJ2-7; D perhaps matches TRBD2 (5 bases). The V gene's germline CDR1 is MNHEY and CDR2 SVGAGI. The CDR3 runs 16 residues. The V gene lost 2 bases and the J gene lost 0 bases, with 14 bases spanning the gap.

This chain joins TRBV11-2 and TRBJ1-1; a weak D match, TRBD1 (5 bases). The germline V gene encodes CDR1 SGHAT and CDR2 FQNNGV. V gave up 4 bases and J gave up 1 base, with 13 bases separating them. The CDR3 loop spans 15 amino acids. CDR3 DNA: TGTGCCAGCAGCTCACCTGGGACGGGGAACACTGAAGCTTTCTTT. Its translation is CASSSPGTGNTEAFF.

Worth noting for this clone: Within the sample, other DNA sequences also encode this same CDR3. DNA of the CDR3: TGTGCCAGCTCACCACCGTTGAACACCGGGGAGCTGTTTTTT. Protein: CASSPPLNTGELFF. The rearrangement joins TRBV18 to TRBJ2-2; D uncertain. V was clipped by 0 bases and J by 1 base, with 3 bases between them. The CDR3 is 14 amino acids. The germline V gene encodes CDR1 KGHSH and CDR2 LQKENI. The full variable domain, in which reference TRBV18 and TRBJ2-2 provide the parts outside the CDR3, is NAGVMQNPRHLVRRRGQEARLRCSPMKGHSHVYWYRQLPEEGLKFMVYLQKENIIDESGMPKERFSAEFPKEGPSILRIQQVVRGDSAAYFCASSPPLNTGELFFGEGSRLTVL.

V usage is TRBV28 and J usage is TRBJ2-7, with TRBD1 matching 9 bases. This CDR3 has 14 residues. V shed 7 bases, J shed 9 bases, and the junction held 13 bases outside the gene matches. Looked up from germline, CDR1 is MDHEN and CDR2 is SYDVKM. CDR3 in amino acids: CASNGGQGRHGQYF. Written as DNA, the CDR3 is TGTGCCAGCAATGGCGGACAGGGGCGGCACGGGCAGTACTTC. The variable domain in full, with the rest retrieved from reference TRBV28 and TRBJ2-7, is DVKVTQSSRYLVKRTGEKVFLECVQDMDHENMFWYRQDPGLGLRLIYFSYDVKMKEKGDIPEGYSVSREKKERFSLILESASTNQTSMYLCASNGGQGRHGQYFGPGTRLTVT.

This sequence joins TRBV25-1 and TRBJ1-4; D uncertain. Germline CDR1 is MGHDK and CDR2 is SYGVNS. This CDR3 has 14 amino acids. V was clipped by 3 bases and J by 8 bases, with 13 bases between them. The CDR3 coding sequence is TGTGCCAGCAGTGAGGGAACAGTAGGGGAAAAACTGTTTTTT. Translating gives CASSEGTVGEKLFF.

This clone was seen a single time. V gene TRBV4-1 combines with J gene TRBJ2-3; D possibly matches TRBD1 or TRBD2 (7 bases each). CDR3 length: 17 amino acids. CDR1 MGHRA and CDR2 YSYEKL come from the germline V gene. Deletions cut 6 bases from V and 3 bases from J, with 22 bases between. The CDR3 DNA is TGCGCCAGCAGGGGAGGGAGAGACAGGGAATTTACAGATACGCAGTATTTT. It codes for CASRGGRDREFTDTQYF.

The CDR3 region is CASSPQYVDEQFF. As DNA, the CDR3 is TGTGCCAGCAGCCCGCAGTATGTAGATGAGCAGTTCTTC. The gene calls are TRBV27 and TRBJ2-1; D is unclear. The V end lost 6 bases, the J end lost 8 bases, and 14 bases lay between the germline ends. CDR3 length equals 13 residues. Germline values: CDR1 MNHEY, CDR2 SMNVEV (reference sequence).

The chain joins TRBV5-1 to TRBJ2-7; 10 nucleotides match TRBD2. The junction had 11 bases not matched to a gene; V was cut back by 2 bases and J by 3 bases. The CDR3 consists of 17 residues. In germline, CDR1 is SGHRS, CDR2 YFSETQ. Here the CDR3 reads CASSFGPSSGRVYEQYF. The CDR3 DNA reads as TGCGCCAGCAGCTTTGGCCCTTCCAGCGGGAGGGTCTACGAGCAGTACTTC.

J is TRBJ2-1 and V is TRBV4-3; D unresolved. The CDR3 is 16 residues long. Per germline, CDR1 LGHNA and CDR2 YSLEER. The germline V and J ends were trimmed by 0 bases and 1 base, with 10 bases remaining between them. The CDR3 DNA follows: TGCGCCAGCAGCCAAGATTCTCTTGGGTCCTACAATGAGCAGTTCTTC. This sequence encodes CASSQDSLGSYNEQFF.

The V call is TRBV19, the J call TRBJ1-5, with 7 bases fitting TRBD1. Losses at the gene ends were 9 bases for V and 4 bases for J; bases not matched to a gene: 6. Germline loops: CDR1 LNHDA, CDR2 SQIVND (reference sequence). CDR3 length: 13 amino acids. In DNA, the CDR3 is TGTGCCAGAGAACAGGGGTGGAATCAGCCCCAGCATTTT. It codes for CAREQGWNQPQHF. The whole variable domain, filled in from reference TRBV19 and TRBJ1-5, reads DGGITQSPKYLFRKEGQNVTLSCEQNLNHDAMYWYRQDPGQGLRLIYYSQIVNDFQKGDIAEGYSVSREKKESFPLTVTSAQKNPTAFYLCAREQGWNQPQHFGDGTRLSIL.

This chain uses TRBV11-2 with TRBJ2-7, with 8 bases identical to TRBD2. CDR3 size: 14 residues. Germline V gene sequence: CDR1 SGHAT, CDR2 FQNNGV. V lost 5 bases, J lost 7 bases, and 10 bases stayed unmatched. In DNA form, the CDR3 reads TGTGCCAGCAGCCCGAGCGGGAGACGAGAAGAGCAGTACTTC. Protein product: CASSPSGRREEQYF.

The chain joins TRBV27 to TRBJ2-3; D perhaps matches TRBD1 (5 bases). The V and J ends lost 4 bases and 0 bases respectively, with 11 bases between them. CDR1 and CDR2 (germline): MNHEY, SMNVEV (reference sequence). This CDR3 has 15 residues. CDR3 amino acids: CASSWGRPSTDTQYF. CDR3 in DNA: TGTGCCAGCAGTTGGGGCAGACCTAGCACAGATACGCAGTATTTT.

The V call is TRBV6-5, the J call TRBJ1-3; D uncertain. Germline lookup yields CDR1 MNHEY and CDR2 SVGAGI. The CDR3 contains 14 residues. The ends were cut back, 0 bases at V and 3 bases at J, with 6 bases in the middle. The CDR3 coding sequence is TGTGCCAGCAGTTACTCGGCCAGTGGAAACACCATATATTTT. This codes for CASSYSASGNTIYF.

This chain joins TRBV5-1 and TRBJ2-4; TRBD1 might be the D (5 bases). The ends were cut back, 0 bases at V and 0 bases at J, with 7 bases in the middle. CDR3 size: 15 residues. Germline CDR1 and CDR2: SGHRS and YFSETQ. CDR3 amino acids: CASSLEDTAKNIQYF. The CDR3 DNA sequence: TGCGCCAGCAGCTTGGAGGACACAGCCAAAAACATTCAGTACTTC.

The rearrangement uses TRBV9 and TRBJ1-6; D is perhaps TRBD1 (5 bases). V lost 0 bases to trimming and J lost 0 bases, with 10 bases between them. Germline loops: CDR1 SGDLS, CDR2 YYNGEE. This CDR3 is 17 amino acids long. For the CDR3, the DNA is TGTGCCAGCAGCGTAGGGGGAGGGGCCTCCTATAATTCACCCCTCCACTTT. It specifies CASSVGGGASYNSPLHF.

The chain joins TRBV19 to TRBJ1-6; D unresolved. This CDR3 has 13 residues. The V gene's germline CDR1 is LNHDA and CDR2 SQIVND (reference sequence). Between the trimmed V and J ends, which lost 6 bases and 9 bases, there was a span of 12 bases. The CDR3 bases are TGTGCCAGTAGGAGAAGCGTTAGTTCACCCCTCCACTTT. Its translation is CASRRSVSSPLHF.

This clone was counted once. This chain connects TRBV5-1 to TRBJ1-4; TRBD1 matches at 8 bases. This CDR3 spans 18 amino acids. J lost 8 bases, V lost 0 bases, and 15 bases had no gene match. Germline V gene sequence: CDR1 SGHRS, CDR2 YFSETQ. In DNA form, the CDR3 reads TGCGCCAGCAGCTTGGGGGGACAGGCTCCACGGGCTTGGGAAAAACTGTTTTTT. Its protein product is CASSLGGQAPRAWEKLFF.

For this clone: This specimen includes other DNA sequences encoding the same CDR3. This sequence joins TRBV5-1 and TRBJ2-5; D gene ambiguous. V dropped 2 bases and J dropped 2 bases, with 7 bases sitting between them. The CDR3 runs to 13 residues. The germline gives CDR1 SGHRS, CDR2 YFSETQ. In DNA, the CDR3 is TGCGCCAGCAGCTTTGGCGGACAAGAGACCCAGTACTTC. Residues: CASSFGGQETQYF.